The rows below give T cell receptor beta chains drawn from one sample of a study of blood T cell repertoires in COVID-19. Here immunoSEQ multiplex PCR was the method, and the copy in TCRdb shows in-frame clones only, minus some. The sample contains roughly 150,000 clones, more than 70% of which appear only once. Sequencing was carried out using peripheral blood. The receptor set was obtained from a human donor in a cohort sampled during active COVID-19. The conserved cysteine and the conserved F or W are not part of the CDR3 here.

13 TRBV7-2 ASSLRQGSNQPQH
11 TRBV11-3 ASSTGQGGTQY
11 TRBV5-1 ASSSAGRAEQY
12 TRBV19 ASSIVGTGVEQY
11 TRBV30 AWSPQGNNGYT
14 TRBV7-2 ASSLNRRVATDTQY
13 TRBV5-4 ASSFEQGLYNEQF
14 TRBV15 ATSRDSGGLGDTQY
10 TRBV12-3/TRBV12-4 ASSLAGLEAF
13 TRBV6-5 ATMGSGGATETQY
11 TRBV11-2 ASSSQGGLGYT
12 TRBV6-6 ASSLGGVNYGYT
13 TRBV27 ASSTDALRHNEQF
13 TRBV11-3 ASSLQSGLYNEQF
12 TRBV10-3 AISESGGRKTQY
10 TRBV7-2 ASNSGYNEQF
12 TRBV10-3 AINRQGIRDTQY
11 TRBV6-5 ASSLQGATEAF
15 TRBV5-1 ASSLGSSGGPGETQY
10 TRBV13 ASSLRLGEQF
10 TRBV7-8 ASSLNRETYT
14 TRBV6-5 ASSYESYGSRYGYT
12 TRBV2 ASTLGGTGGGYT
12 TRBV5-6 ASSPGTGDREQY